Given below is one T cell receptor beta chain in context. The data belong to a study of chronic HIV infection and antiretroviral therapy. TCRdb reprocessed the 5' RACE reads via MiXCR and lists one record per CDR3 protein. The table lists some 43,000 distinct CDR3 sequences, about a fifth of them singletons. The receptor was isolated from an adult who had HIV and had not received antiretroviral therapy, or was an uninfected healthy control (not recorded which). The sample was peripheral blood.

The CDR3, as DNA: TGTGCCAGCAGCGTAGGATCACCATACGAGCAGTACTTC. As protein: CASSVGSPYEQYF. The V and J genes are TRBV9 and TRBJ2-7; D not resolved. V gave up 0 bases and J gave up 4 bases, with 8 bases separating them. Germline V gene data show CDR1 as SGDLS and CDR2 as YYNGEE. This CDR3 comprises 13 residues.